This entry describes one T cell receptor (beta chain). Other DNA sequences in this sample translate to the same CDR3. The V gene lost 3 bases and the J gene lost 5 bases, with 8 bases spanning the gap. The V gene's germline CDR1 is KGHSH and CDR2 LQKENI. There are 14 residues in the CDR3. These data originate in a study of blood T cell repertoires in COVID-19. For the study at large: Sites in the United States, Italy and Spain provided acute and convalescent COVID-19 samples.

Libraries were prepared by immunoSEQ multiplex PCR; TCRdb keeps only in-frame clonotypes and omits some of them. Of 250,000 to 350,000 clones listed, approximately 85% were seen once; the top ten hold about 1%. While infection was still active, Seattle patients were enrolled and then followed longitudinally. This TCR was recovered from a human donor with COVID-19, enrolled during active disease. The donor label of this sample is uncertain. The rearrangement links TRBV18 to TRBJ1-6; possible D gene TRBD1, 5 bases. Sequencing was done on a sample of peripheral blood. The CDR3 here is CASSPGGDNSPLHF. DNA for the CDR3: TGTGCCAGCTCACCTGGGGGGGATAATTCACCCCTCCACTTT. Supplemented by reference TRBV18 and TRBJ1-6, the full variable domain reads NAGVMQNPRHLVRRRGQEARLRCSPMKGHSHVYWYRQLPEEGLKFMVYLQKENIIDESGMPKERFSAEFPKEGPSILRIQQVVRGDSAAYFCASSPGGDNSPLHFGNGTRLTVT.